This TCR beta chain was retrieved from a study of CXCR3-negative and CXCR3-positive naive CD8 T cells. The libraries of TRB cDNA were constructed through 5' RACE using UMI labels. TCRdb reprocessed the 5' RACE reads, keeping one entry per CDR3 protein, no DNA. Its listing shows 4,500 to 5,000 distinct CDR3 sequences. Study-wide results and limits: Researchers reported similar TRBV-TRBJ usage in naive CXCR3-negative and CXCR3-positive cells, though memory differed. In CXCR3-positive naive cells, the TRB CDR3s were more hydrophobic than in CXCR3-negative naive cells.

All CD8+ T cell subsets were sorted in triplicate at 300,000 cells each. Naive CD8+ T cells carried a CD45RO-CCR7+CD27+CD95- phenotype. Frequency places this clonotype as medium-sized. Its antigen is currently unknown. The CDR3 extends over 15 amino acids. Germline V gene data show CDR1 as LGHDT and CDR2 as YNNKEL (reference sequence). This clonotype was obtained from a human donor in good health. Some clones in this sample may be carry-over from other donors' samples. Sequenced input: naive CXCR3+ CD8+ T cells from blood. The subset is: CD45RO-CCR7+CD27+CD95- naive CD8+ T cells expressing CXCR3 (TNR3+). This chain connects TRBV3-1 to TRBJ2-7; TCRdb's D call, TRBD1, is unchecked because there is no DNA. This CDR3 reads CASSSRDRVLSEQYF.